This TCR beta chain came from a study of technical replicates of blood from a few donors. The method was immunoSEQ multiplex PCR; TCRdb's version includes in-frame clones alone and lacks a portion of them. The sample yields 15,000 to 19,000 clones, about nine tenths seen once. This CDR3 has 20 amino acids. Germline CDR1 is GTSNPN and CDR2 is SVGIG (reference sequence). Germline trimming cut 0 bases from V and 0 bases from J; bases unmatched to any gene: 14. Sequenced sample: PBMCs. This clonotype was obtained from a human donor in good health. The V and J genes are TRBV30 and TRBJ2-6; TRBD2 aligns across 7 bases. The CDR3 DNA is TGTGCCTGGAGTGTAATAAAGTGGGCGGGAGACCGCTCTGGGGCCAACGTCCTGACTTTC. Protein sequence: CAWSVIKWAGDRSGANVLTF.